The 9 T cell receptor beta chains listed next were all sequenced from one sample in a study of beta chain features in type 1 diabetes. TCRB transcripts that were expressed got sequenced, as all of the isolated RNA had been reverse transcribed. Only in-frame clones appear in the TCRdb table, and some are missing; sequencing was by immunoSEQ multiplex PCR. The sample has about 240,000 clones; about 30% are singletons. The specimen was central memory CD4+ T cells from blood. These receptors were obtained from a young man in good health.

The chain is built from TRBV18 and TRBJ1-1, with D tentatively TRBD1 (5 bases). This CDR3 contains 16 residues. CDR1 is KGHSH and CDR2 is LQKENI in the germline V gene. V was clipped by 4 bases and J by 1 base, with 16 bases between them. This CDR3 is CASSLNSGTANTEAFF. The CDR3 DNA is TGTGCCAGCTCACTCAACTCTGGGACCGCGAACACTGAAGCTTTCTTT. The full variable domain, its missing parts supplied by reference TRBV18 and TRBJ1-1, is NAGVMQNPRHLVRRRGQEARLRCSPMKGHSHVYWYRQLPEEGLKFMVYLQKENIIDESGMPKERFSAEFPKEGPSILRIQQVVRGDSAAYFCASSLNSGTANTEAFFGQGTRLTVV.

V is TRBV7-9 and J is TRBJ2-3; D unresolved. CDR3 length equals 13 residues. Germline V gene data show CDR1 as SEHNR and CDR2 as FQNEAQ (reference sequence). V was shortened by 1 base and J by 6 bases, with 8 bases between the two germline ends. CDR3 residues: CASSLELSDTQYF. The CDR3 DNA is TGTGCCAGCAGCTTAGAATTGAGTGATACGCAGTATTTT.

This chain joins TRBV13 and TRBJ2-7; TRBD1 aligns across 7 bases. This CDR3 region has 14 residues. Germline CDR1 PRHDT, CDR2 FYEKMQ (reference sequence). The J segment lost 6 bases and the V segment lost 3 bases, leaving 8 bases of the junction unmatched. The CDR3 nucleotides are TGTGCCAGCAGCTTCCGACAGGGTAGTGGCGAGCAGTACTTC. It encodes CASSFRQGSGEQYF.

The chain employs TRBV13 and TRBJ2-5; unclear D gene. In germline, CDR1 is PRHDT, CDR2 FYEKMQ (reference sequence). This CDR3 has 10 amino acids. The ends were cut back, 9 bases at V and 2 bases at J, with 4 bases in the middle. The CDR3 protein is CARKQETQYF. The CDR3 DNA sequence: TGTGCCAGAAAACAAGAGACCCAGTACTTC.

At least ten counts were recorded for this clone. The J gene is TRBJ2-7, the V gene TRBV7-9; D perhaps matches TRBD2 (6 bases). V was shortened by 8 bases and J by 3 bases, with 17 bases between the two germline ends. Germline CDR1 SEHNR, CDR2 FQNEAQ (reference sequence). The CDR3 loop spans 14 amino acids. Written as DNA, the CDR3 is TGTGCCAGCCAGCCTTCGGTCGGGAGCTACGAGCAGTACTTC. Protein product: CASQPSVGSYEQYF.

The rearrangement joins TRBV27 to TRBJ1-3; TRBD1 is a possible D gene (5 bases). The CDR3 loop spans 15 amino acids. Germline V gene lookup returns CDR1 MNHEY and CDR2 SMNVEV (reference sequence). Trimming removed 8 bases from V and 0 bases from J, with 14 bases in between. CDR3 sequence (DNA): TGTGCCAGCCGCCGGCGGGGGGGCTCTGGAAACACCATATATTTT. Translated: CASRRRGGSGNTIYF.

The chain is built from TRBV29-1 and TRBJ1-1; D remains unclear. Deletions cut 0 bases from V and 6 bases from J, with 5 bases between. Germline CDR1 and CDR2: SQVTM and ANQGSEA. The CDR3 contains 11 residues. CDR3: CSVEDPSEAFF. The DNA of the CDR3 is TGCAGCGTTGAAGACCCATCTGAAGCTTTCTTT.

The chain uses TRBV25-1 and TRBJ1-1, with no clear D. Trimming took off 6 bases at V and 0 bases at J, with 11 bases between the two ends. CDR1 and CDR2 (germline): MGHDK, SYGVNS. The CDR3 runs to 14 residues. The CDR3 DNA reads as TGTGCCAGCAGATCAACCGGGGTGAACACTGAAGCTTTCTTT. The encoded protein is CASRSTGVNTEAFF.

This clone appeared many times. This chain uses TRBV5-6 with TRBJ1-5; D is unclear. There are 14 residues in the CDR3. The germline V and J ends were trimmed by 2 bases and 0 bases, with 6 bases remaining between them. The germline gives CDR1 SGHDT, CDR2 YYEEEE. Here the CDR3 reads CASSFGDSNQPQHF. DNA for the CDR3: TGTGCCAGCAGCTTCGGCGATAGCAATCAGCCCCAGCATTTT.